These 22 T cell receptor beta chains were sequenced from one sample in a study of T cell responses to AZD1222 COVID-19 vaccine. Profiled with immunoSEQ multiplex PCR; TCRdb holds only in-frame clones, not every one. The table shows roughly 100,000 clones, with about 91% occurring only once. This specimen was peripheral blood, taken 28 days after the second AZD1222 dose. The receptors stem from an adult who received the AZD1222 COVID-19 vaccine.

The chain's CDR3 is CASSTPRAGSTDTQYF. As DNA, the CDR3 is TGCGCCAGCAGTACCCCGCGAGCGGGAAGCACAGATACGCAGTATTTT. The V gene is TRBV5-1, the J gene TRBJ2-3, with 7 bases identical to TRBD2. The CDR3 consists of 16 residues. The V and J ends lost 5 bases and 0 bases, in that order; junction bases with no gene match: 9. Germline-derived CDR1 and CDR2 are SGHRS and YFSETQ.

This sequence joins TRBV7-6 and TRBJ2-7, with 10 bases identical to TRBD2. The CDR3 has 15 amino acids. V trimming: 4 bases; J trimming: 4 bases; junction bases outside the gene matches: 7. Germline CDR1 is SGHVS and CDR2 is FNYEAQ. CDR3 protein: CASSSDSGRGYEQYF. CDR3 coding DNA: TGTGCCAGCAGCTCAGACAGCGGGAGGGGGTACGAGCAGTACTTC. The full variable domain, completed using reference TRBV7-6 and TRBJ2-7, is GAGVSQSPRYKVTKRGQDVALRCDPISGHVSLYWYRQALGQGPEFLTYFNYEAQQDKSGLPNDRFSAERPEGSISTLTIQRTEQRDSAMYRCASSSDSGRGYEQYFGPGTRLTVT.

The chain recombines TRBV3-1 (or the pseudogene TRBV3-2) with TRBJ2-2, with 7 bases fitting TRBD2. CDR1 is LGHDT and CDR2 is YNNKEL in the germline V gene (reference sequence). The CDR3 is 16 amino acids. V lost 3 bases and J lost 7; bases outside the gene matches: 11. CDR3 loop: CASSHTREGPIGELFF. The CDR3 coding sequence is TGTGCCAGCAGCCACACCAGGGAGGGCCCTATCGGGGAGCTGTTTTTT.

The CDR3: CASWTEGGAVNEQFF. In DNA, the CDR3 is TGTGCCAGCTGGACGGAGGGAGGGGCGGTCAATGAGCAGTTCTTC. V is TRBV27 and J is TRBJ2-1, with TRBD2 identical over 7 bases. With V trimmed by 8 bases and J by 6 bases, 13 bases remained unmatched. The length of the CDR3 is 15 residues. Germline loops: CDR1 MNHEY, CDR2 SMNVEV (reference sequence).

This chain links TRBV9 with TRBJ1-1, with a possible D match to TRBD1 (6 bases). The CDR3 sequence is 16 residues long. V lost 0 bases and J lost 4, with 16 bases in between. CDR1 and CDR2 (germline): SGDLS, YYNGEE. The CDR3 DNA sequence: TGTGCCAGCAGCGTAGACGGGGGCGCAGGATCCACTGAAGCTTTCTTT. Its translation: CASSVDGGAGSTEAFF.

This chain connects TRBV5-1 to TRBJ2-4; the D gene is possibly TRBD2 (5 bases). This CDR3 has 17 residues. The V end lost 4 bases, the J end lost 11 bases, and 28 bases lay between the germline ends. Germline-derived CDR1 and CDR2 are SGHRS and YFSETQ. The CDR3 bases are TGCGCCAGCAGCGCGGGCGGTCATCGGACCCCAACCGGGCTTCAGTACTTC. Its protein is CASSAGGHRTPTGLQYF.

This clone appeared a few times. CDR3 sequence reads: CASSSFLTRTPGELFF. As DNA, the CDR3 is TGTGCCAGCAGTTCTTTCCTCACTCGAACACCCGGGGAGCTGTTTTTT. The chain employs TRBV27 and TRBJ2-2; D call uncertain. CDR3 length equals 16 residues. CDR1 and CDR2 (germline): MNHEY, SMNVEV (reference sequence). V lost 4 bases to trimming and J lost 6 bases, with 18 bases between them.

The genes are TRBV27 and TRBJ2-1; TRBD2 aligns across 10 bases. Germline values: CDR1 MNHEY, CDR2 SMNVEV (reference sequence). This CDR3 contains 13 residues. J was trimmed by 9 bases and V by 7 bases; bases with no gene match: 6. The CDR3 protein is CASTAGGRREQFF. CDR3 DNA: TGTGCCAGCACAGCGGGAGGGCGACGTGAGCAGTTCTTC.

CDR3 nucleotide sequence: TGTGCCTGGAGTGGGCCCCTACGCGGGGTGTTGACTGAAAAACTGTTTTTT. Its protein is CAWSGPLRGVLTEKLFF. The V and J genes are TRBV30 and TRBJ1-4; D uncertain. CDR3 length: 17 residues. Germline V gives CDR1 GTSNPN, CDR2 SVGIG (reference sequence). V was cut by 1 base and J by 7 bases, with 22 bases left in between.

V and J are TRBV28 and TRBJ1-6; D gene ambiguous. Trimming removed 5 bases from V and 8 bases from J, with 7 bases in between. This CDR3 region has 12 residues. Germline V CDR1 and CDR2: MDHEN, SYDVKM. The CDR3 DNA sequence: TGTGCCAGCAGTAACGTTGATTCACCCCTCCACTTT. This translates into CASSNVDSPLHF.

The CDR3 is CASSTGGYEQYF. The CDR3 coding sequence is TGTGCCAGCAGCACAGGGGGATACGAGCAGTACTTC. The chain combines TRBV13 with TRBJ2-7; 8 nucleotides align to TRBD1. This CDR3 contains 12 residues. Germline CDR1 is PRHDT and CDR2 is FYEKMQ (reference sequence). The trim removed 5 bases at V and 4 bases at J, leaving 1 base unmatched.

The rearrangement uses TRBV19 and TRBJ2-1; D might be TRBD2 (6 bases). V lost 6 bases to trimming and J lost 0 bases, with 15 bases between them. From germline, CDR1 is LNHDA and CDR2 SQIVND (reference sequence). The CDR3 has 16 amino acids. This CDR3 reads CASSTRGTSSYNEQFF. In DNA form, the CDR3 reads TGTGCCAGTAGCACCCGGGGGACGAGCTCCTACAATGAGCAGTTCTTC.

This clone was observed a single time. CDR3 in DNA: TGTGCCAGCAGCGTCACAGGGGGGGTGAACACCGGGGAGCTGTTTTTT. Its protein is CASSVTGGVNTGELFF. This chain joins TRBV5-4 and TRBJ2-2; perhaps TRBD1 as D (8 bases). Trimming pared 4 bases from V and 1 base from J, leaving 14 bases between. Looked up from germline, CDR1 is SGHNT and CDR2 is YYREEE (reference sequence). CDR3 length: 16 amino acids.

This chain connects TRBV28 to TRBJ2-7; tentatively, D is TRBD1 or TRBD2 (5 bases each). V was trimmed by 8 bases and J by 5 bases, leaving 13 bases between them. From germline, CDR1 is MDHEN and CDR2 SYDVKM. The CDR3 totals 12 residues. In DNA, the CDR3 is TGTGCCAGCGAGGGGCAGTGGAACGAGCAGTACTTC. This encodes CASEGQWNEQYF. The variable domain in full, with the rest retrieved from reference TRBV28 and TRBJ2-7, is DVKVTQSSRYLVKRTGEKVFLECVQDMDHENMFWYRQDPGLGLRLIYFSYDVKMKEKGDIPEGYSVSREKKERFSLILESASTNQTSMYLCASEGQWNEQYFGPGTRLTVT.

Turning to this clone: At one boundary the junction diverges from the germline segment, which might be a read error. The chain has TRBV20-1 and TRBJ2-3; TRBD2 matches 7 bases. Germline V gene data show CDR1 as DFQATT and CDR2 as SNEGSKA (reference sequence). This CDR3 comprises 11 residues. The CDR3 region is CSARTSRLRPF. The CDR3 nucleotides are TGCAGTGCTAGGACTAGCAGACTCCGTCCCTTT.

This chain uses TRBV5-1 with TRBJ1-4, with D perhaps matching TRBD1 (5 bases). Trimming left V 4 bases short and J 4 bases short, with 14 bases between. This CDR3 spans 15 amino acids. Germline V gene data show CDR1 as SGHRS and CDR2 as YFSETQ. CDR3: CASSLQGVDNEKLFF. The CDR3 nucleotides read TGCGCCAGCAGCCTGCAAGGGGTGGATAATGAAAAACTGTTTTTT. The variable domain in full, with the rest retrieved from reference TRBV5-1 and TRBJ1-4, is KAGVTQTPRYLIKTRGQQVTLSCSPISGHRSVSWYQQTPGQGLQFLFEYFSETQRNKGNFPGRFSGRQFSNSRSEMNVSTLELGDSALYLCASSLQGVDNEKLFFGSGTQLSVL.

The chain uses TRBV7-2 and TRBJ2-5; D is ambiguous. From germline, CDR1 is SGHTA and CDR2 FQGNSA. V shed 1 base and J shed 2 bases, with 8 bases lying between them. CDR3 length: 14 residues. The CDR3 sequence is CASSLDSSQETQYF. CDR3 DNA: TGTGCCAGCAGCTTAGACAGCTCTCAAGAGACCCAGTACTTC. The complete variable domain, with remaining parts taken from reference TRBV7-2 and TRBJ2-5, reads GAGVSQSPSNKVTEKGKDVELRCDPISGHTALYWYRQSLGQGLEFLIYFQGNSAPDKSGLPSDRFSAERTGGSVSTLTIQRTQQEDSAVYLCASSLDSSQETQYFGPGTRLLVL.

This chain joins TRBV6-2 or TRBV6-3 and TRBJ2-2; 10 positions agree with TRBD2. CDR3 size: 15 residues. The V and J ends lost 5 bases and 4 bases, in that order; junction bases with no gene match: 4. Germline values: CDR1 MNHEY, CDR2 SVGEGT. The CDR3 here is CASSHGLAATGELFF. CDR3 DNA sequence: TGTGCCAGCAGTCACGGACTAGCGGCCACCGGGGAGCTGTTTTTT.

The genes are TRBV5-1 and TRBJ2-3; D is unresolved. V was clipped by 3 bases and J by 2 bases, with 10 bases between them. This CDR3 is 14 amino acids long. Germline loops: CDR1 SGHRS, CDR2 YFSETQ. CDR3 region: CASSSGQNTDTQYF. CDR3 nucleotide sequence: TGCGCCAGCAGCTCGGGCCAGAACACAGATACGCAGTATTTT. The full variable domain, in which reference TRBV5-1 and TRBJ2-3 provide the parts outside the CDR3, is KAGVTQTPRYLIKTRGQQVTLSCSPISGHRSVSWYQQTPGQGLQFLFEYFSETQRNKGNFPGRFSGRQFSNSRSEMNVSTLELGDSALYLCASSSGQNTDTQYFGPGTRLTVL.

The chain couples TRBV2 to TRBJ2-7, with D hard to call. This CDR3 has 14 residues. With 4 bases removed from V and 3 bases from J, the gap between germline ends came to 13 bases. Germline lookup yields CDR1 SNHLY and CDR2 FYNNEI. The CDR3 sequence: CASSGGLRVYEQYF. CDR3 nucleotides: TGTGCCAGCAGTGGTGGCTTGCGAGTCTACGAGCAGTACTTC. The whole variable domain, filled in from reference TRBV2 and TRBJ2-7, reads EPEVTQTPSHQVTQMGQEVILRCVPISNHLYFYWYRQILGQKVEFLVSFYNNEISEKSEIFDDQFSVERPDGSNFTLKIRSTKLEDSAMYFCASSGGLRVYEQYFGPGTRLTVT.

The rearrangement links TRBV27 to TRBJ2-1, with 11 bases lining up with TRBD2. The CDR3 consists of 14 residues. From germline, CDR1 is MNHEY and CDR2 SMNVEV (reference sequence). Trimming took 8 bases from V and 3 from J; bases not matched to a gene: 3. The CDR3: CASRSGRGYNEQFF. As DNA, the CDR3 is TGTGCCAGCCGTAGCGGGAGGGGCTACAATGAGCAGTTCTTC.

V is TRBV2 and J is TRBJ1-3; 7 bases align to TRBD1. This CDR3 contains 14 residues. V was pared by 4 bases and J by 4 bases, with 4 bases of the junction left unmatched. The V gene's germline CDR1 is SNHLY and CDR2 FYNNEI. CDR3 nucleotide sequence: TGTGCCAGCAGTGGACAGGGCTCAGGAAACACCATATATTTT. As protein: CASSGQGSGNTIYF.